This T cell receptor beta chain is from a study of blood T cells in healthy people across ages. The V gene's germline CDR1 is SGHKS and CDR2 YYEKEE (reference sequence). V was clipped by 4 bases and J by 2 bases, with 16 bases between them. There are 16 residues in the CDR3. The second PCR ran roughly 6 to 11 cycles with a sample-barcoded 5' primer and J-beta primers. Every molecule of cDNA carried a tag from a template-switch adaptor with 12 random nucleotides. TCRdb reprocessed the 5' RACE reads with MiXCR, giving one entry per CDR3 protein. The sample yields over 500,000 distinct CDR3 sequences, roughly a quarter seen once. These same data were also listed under a study on T cells of mothers and their children. Per that study: The study sampled three healthy Caucasian mothers and their six children. The overlap seen between related mothers and children slightly exceeded that of unrelated pairs, though not significantly.

Sequencing was performed on blood. The receptor's source is a boy younger than 10 in good health. This chain links TRBV5-5 with TRBJ1-5; D ambiguous. In DNA, the CDR3 is TGTGCCAGCAGCCCGTCTGTTAGGGCAGGCAATCAGCCCCAGCATTTT. This encodes CASSPSVRAGNQPQHF. Combining the CDR3 with reference TRBV5-5 and TRBJ1-5 gives the whole variable domain DAGVTQSPTHLIKTRGQQVTLRCSPISGHKSVSWYQQVLGQGPQFIFQYYEKEERGRGNFPDRFSARQFPNYSSELNVNALLLGDSALYLCASSPSVRAGNQPQHFGDGTRLSIL.